Each of the 29 T cell receptor beta chains below was sequenced from the same sample in a study of T cell repertoires in cytomegalovirus infection. These receptors lack a known antigen. TCRdb recomputed calls from the reads with MiXCR, one row per CDR3 protein. The data show about a million distinct CDR3 sequences, with approximately 31% seen just once and 11% to 15% held by the top ten. Sequences were derived from cultured CD8+ T cells from PBMCs, sampled from culture after CMV antigen stimulation. These TCRs come from a human donor in good health (CMV status not recorded). Some clones in this sample may be carry-over from other donors' samples.

V gene TRBV28 combines with J gene TRBJ2-2, with 7 bases matching TRBD1. Germline CDR1 reads MDHEN; CDR2 reads SYDVKM. Unmatched junction bases numbered 2, after V lost 6 bases and J lost 1 base. The CDR3 covers 14 residues. CDR3 nucleotide sequence: TGTGCCAGCAGGACAGGGTTGAACACCGGGGAGCTGTTTTTT. Its translation: CASRTGLNTGELFF.

The chain uses TRBV3-1 and TRBJ2-3; no clear D. This CDR3 is built from 15 residues. Germline V gene lookup returns CDR1 LGHDT and CDR2 YNNKEL (reference sequence). V was clipped by 4 bases and J by 3 bases, with 14 bases between them. This CDR3 reads CASSPPGPKTDTQYF. The DNA of the CDR3 is TGTGCCAGCAGCCCCCCGGGTCCGAAGACAGATACGCAGTATTTT.

In regard to this clonotype: One end of the junction varies from germline; a read error may be responsible. V and J are TRBV7-4 and TRBJ2-5; D may be TRBD1 (6 bases). The CDR3 extends over 15 amino acids. CDR1 and CDR2 from the germline V gene are SGHVT and SQSDAQ. The CDR3 protein is CVSSTRQDPKETQYF. The CDR3 DNA sequence: TGTGTCAGCAGCACCAGACAGGACCCTAAAGAGACCCAGTACTTC.

The chain employs TRBV6-1 and TRBJ2-7; D call uncertain. V shed 7 bases and J shed 1 base, with 14 bases lying between them. The CDR3 totals 14 residues. The germline gives CDR1 MNHNS, CDR2 SASEGT. CDR3 in DNA: TGTGCCAGCACCCTTACCCCAGAATCCTACGAGCAGTACGTC. The encoded protein is CASTLTPESYEQYV.

This clonotype appeared many times. The rearrangement uses TRBV6-1 and TRBJ2-3, with D perhaps matching TRBD1 or TRBD2 (5 bases each). The CDR3 has 15 residues. Germline lookup yields CDR1 MNHNS and CDR2 SASEGT. V was pared by 5 bases and J by 3 bases, with 15 bases between. Here the CDR3 reads CASSWDQGATDTQYF. DNA for the CDR3: TGTGCCAGCAGTTGGGATCAGGGAGCGACAGATACGCAGTATTTT.

This clonotype was seen only a few times. The chain recombines TRBV28 with TRBJ2-2; D possibly matches TRBD1 or TRBD2 (5 bases each). This CDR3 has 15 amino acids. CDR1 MDHEN and CDR2 SYDVKM come from the germline V gene. The V and J ends lost 3 bases and 9 bases respectively, with 17 bases between them. CDR3 in DNA: TGTGCCAGCAGTTTGAGGGCAGGGACCACGTGGGAGCTGTTTTTT. It encodes CASSLRAGTTWELFF.

This clonotype was counted a few times. The chain carries TRBV24-1 and TRBJ2-6; 7 bases line up with TRBD1. V lost 3 bases and J lost 0; bases outside the gene matches: 25. The CDR3 runs to 24 residues. Germline loops: CDR1 KGHDR, CDR2 SFDVKD. CDR3 region: CATSDRPGAELPRGYSSGANVLTF. Written as DNA, the CDR3 is TGTGCCACCAGTGATAGGCCTGGCGCCGAACTCCCCAGGGGGTACAGCTCTGGGGCCAACGTCCTGACTTTC.

This clonotype was seen a handful of times. This chain uses TRBV6-2 or TRBV6-3 with TRBJ2-3; perhaps TRBD2 as D (5 bases). Germline V gene lookup returns CDR1 MNHEY and CDR2 SVGEGT. Trimming shortened V by 7 bases and J by 2 bases, and 19 bases separated the two germline ends. This CDR3 has 16 amino acids. CDR3: CASTYLEGAYTDTQYF. Written as DNA, the CDR3 is TGTGCCAGCACTTATTTAGAGGGCGCCTACACAGATACGCAGTATTTT.

This clonotype was detected only a few times. The V and J genes are TRBV5-4 and TRBJ2-7; D unresolved. Germline V lookup: CDR1 SGHNT, CDR2 YYREEE (reference sequence). V was trimmed by 0 bases and J by 2 bases, leaving 6 bases between them. The CDR3 runs to 13 residues. The DNA of the CDR3 is TGTGCCAGCAGCTTGGAGCCCACCTACGAGCAGTACTTC. Translated: CASSLEPTYEQYF.

The rearrangement links TRBV7-8 to TRBJ2-1; TRBD2 is a possible D gene (6 bases). The V gene lost 5 bases and the J gene lost 3 bases, with 23 bases spanning the gap. Germline V gene data show CDR1 as SGHVS and CDR2 as FQNEAQ. The CDR3 totals 18 residues. The CDR3 spells CASSHSRAAGTYYNEQFF. The CDR3 coding sequence is TGTGCCAGCAGCCACTCAAGAGCCGCCGGGACTTACTACAATGAGCAGTTCTTC.

This clonotype was counted at least ten times. The rearrangement joins TRBV28 to TRBJ2-2, with 8 bases aligning to TRBD1. V was pared by 7 bases and J by 5 bases, with 6 bases of the junction left unmatched. The germline V gene encodes CDR1 MDHEN and CDR2 SYDVKM. The CDR3 is 14 residues long. This CDR3 reads CASIPGGRTGELFF. CDR3 in DNA: TGTGCCAGCATCCCAGGGGGCAGAACCGGGGAGCTGTTTTTT.

This clonotype was found a few times. This rearrangement joins TRBV3-1 to TRBJ1-5, with D maybe TRBD1 (5 bases). V was pared by 0 bases and J by 4 bases, with 10 bases between. CDR1 and CDR2 (germline): LGHDT, YNNKEL (reference sequence). CDR3 size: 15 residues. CDR3 in amino acids: CASSQDRAGNQPQHF. The CDR3, as DNA: TGTGCCAGCAGCCAAGATCGGGCAGGGAATCAGCCCCAGCATTTT.

There are a few counts of this clonotype. V and J are TRBV15 and TRBJ2-3; the D gene is possibly TRBD2 (6 bases). The V end was cut by 5 bases, the J end by 3 bases, with 24 bases between. Per germline, CDR1 LNHNV and CDR2 YYDKDF (reference sequence). CDR3 size: 18 residues. CDR3 in DNA: TGTGCCACCAGCCCGTACCCCGGGACTCCGCGGCTGACAGATACGCAGTATTTT. Its protein product is CATSPYPGTPRLTDTQYF.

The CDR3 DNA follows: TGTGCCAGCAGTTCTTTTCCGGGACAGACAACGGACTATGGCTACACCTTC. Its protein product is CASSSFPGQTTDYGYTF. The J gene is TRBJ1-2, the V gene TRBV28; 7 bases align to TRBD1. Germline trimming cut 4 bases from V and 3 bases from J; bases unmatched to any gene: 14. The CDR3 has 17 amino acids. The germline gives CDR1 MDHEN, CDR2 SYDVKM.

V gene TRBV9 combines with J gene TRBJ2-3; TRBD2 might be the D (5 bases). Germline CDR1 reads SGDLS; CDR2 reads YYNGEE. The V end lost 4 bases, the J end lost 0 bases, and 12 bases lay between the germline ends. This CDR3 spans 15 amino acids. CDR3 bases: TGTGCCAGCAGCCCCCGGGAATGGAGCACAGATACGCAGTATTTT. This gives the protein CASSPREWSTDTQYF. The full variable domain, its missing parts supplied by reference TRBV9 and TRBJ2-3, is DSGVTQTPKHLITATGQRVTLRCSPRSGDLSVYWYQQSLDQGLQFLIQYYNGEERAKGNILERFSAQQFPDLHSELNLSSLELGDSALYFCASSPREWSTDTQYFGPGTRLTVL.

The chain combines TRBV9 with TRBJ2-1; the match to TRBD2 covers 10 bases. J was trimmed by 5 bases and V by 6 bases; bases with no gene match: 11. Germline loops: CDR1 SGDLS, CDR2 YYNGEE. The CDR3 has 16 residues. CDR3 nucleotides: TGTGCCAGCACTCCCCGCGGGCTAGCGGGGGACAATGAGCAGTTCTTC. Translated: CASTPRGLAGDNEQFF.

This chain connects TRBV6-1 to TRBJ1-3; D is possibly TRBD1 (5 bases). This CDR3 has 16 amino acids. The germline V and J ends were trimmed by 4 bases and 0 bases, with 13 bases remaining between them. Germline V gene lookup returns CDR1 MNHNS and CDR2 SASEGT. CDR3 coding DNA: TGTGCCAGCAGTGCTCACACGGGACTCTCTGGAAACACCATATATTTT. This encodes CASSAHTGLSGNTIYF.

This clonotype was counted at least ten times. This chain joins TRBV7-6 and TRBJ2-1, with a tentative D call TRBD2 (7 bases). CDR3 length: 14 amino acids. CDR1 is SGHVS, CDR2 FNYEAQ, per germline. The V end was cut by 1 base, the J end by 8 bases, with 12 bases between. The chain's CDR3 is CASSLGGGGYEQFF. The DNA of the CDR3 is TGTGCCAGCAGCTTAGGCGGGGGCGGGTATGAGCAGTTCTTC.

This clonotype was seen more than once but under ten times. This chain connects TRBV12-3 or TRBV12-4 to TRBJ1-2; 7 nucleotides agree with TRBD1. V was clipped by 6 bases and J by 2 bases; unmatched bases: 3. The CDR3 sequence is 13 residues long. CDR3 nucleotide sequence: TGTGCCAGCAGAGGGGGACAGAACTATGGCTACACCTTC. Its protein is CASRGGQNYGYTF.

The sample holds a few counts of this clonotype. The chain combines TRBV11-2 with TRBJ2-1; D is unresolved. Germline loops: CDR1 SGHAT, CDR2 FQNNGV. The CDR3 length is 12 residues. Trimming cost V 5 bases and J 9 bases, with 11 bases left between them. The CDR3 loop reads CASSLSITEQFF. The CDR3 DNA sequence: TGTGCCAGCAGCCTATCCATAACTGAGCAGTTCTTC.

V is TRBV7-9 and J is TRBJ2-2, with TRBD1 identical over 9 bases. Trimming cost V 4 bases and J 1 base; bases outside gene matches: 7. This CDR3 is 17 amino acids long. The germline CDR1 and CDR2 sequences are SEHNR and FQNEAQ (reference sequence). The CDR3 sequence is CASSWVRDRENTGELFF. CDR3 DNA: TGTGCCAGCAGCTGGGTCCGGGACAGGGAGAACACCGGGGAGCTGTTTTTT.

This chain joins TRBV11-2 and TRBJ2-3; 13 positions match TRBD2. Germline CDR1 reads SGHAT; CDR2 reads FQNNGV. V was clipped by 8 bases and J by 2 bases; unmatched bases: 4. The CDR3 contains 15 residues. CDR3 sequence reads: CASEGTSGDTDTQYF. The CDR3 bases are TGTGCCAGCGAGGGGACTAGCGGGGACACAGATACGCAGTATTTT.

This chain connects TRBV20-1 to TRBJ2-4; perhaps TRBD1 as D (5 bases). Per the germline V gene, CDR1 is DFQATT and CDR2 is SNEGSKA (reference sequence). V dropped 6 bases and J dropped 0 bases, with 12 bases sitting between them. The CDR3 is made up of 14 amino acids. DNA for the CDR3: TGCAGTGCGATTGCAGGGTTAGCCAAAAACATTCAGTACTTC. It codes for CSAIAGLAKNIQYF.

Only a few counts were recorded for this clonotype. The chain is built from TRBV2 and TRBJ1-2, with 7 bases aligning to TRBD1. Unmatched junction bases numbered 6, after V lost 1 base and J lost 4 bases. This CDR3 is 15 amino acids long. CDR1 SNHLY and CDR2 FYNNEI come from the germline V gene. For the CDR3, the DNA is TGTGCCAGCAGTGAAGGGGACAGAAGCCTCTATGGCTACACCTTC. Its protein is CASSEGDRSLYGYTF.

The chain links TRBV4-3 to TRBJ2-3, with unresolved D. Trimming left V 0 bases short and J 0 bases short, with 7 bases between. Germline CDR1 LGHNA, CDR2 YSLEER. This CDR3 is 15 amino acids long. CDR3 nucleotides: TGCGCCAGCAGCCAAGATTGGGCTAGCACAGATACGCAGTATTTT. This encodes CASSQDWASTDTQYF.

The chain is built from TRBV12-3 or TRBV12-4 and TRBJ1-2, with D tentatively TRBD1 (5 bases). V was shortened by 8 bases and J by 0 bases, with 7 bases between the two germline ends. The CDR3 is 12 residues long. CDR3 residues: CASGASNYGYTF. The DNA of the CDR3 is TGTGCCAGCGGGGCATCTAACTATGGCTACACCTTC.

This clonotype was observed a few times. V gene TRBV6-2 or TRBV6-3 combines with J gene TRBJ2-7; no definite D call. Looked up from germline, CDR1 is MNHEY and CDR2 is SVGEGT. The V and J ends lost 6 bases and 0 bases respectively, with 3 bases between them. This CDR3 is 11 amino acids long. The CDR3 DNA reads TGTGCCAGCAGAACCTCCTACGAGCAGTACGTC. Translation gives CASRTSYEQYV.

This clonotype showed up just a few times. This rearrangement joins TRBV6-5 to TRBJ2-3; D may match TRBD1 or TRBD2 (5 bases each). This CDR3 has 13 amino acids. The ends were cut back, 7 bases at V and 3 bases at J, with 11 bases in the middle. Per the germline V gene, CDR1 is MNHEY and CDR2 is SVGAGI. For the CDR3, the DNA is TGTGCCAGCACACGGGGCGCAACAGATACGCAGTATTTT. Its protein is CASTRGATDTQYF.

This clonotype was found many times. This chain's CDR3 is CASSLAGGPSGMAYNSPLHF. In DNA, the CDR3 is TGTGCCAGCAGCTTAGCCGGGGGGCCTAGTGGGATGGCCTATAATTCACCCCTCCACTTT. This rearrangement joins TRBV7-2 to TRBJ1-6; tentative D call: TRBD1 (6 bases). Trimming took off 0 bases at V and 2 bases at J, with 20 bases between the two ends. The CDR3 consists of 20 residues. Germline assignment: CDR1 SGHTA and CDR2 FQGNSA.